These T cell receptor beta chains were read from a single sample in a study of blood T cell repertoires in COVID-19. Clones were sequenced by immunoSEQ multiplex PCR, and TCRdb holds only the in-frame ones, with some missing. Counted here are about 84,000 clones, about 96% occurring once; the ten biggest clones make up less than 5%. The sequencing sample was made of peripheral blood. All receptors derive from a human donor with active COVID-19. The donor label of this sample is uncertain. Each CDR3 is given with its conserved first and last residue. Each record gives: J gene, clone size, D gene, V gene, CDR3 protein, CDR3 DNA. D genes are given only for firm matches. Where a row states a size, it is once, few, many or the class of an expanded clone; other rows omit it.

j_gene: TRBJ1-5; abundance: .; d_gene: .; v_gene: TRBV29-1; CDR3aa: CSVEAGGSQPQHF; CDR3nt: TGCAGCGTTGAGGCGGGGGGTAGTCAGCCCCAGCATTTT
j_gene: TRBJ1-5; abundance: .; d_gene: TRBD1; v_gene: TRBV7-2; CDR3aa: CASRRTGGDQPQHF; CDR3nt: TGTGCCAGCAGGCGGACAGGGGGGGATCAGCCCCAGCATTTT
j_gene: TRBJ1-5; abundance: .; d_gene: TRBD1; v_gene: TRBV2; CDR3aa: CASSLGGIGNQPQHF; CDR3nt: TGTGCCAGCAGTCTAGGGGGCATCGGCAATCAGCCCCAGCATTTT
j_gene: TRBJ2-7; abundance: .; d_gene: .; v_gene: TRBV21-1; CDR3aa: CASSPEGGQGFCGAYEQYF; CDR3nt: TGTGCCAGCAGCCCGGAAGGCGGACAGGGTTTTTGTGGAGCCTACGAGCAGTACTTC
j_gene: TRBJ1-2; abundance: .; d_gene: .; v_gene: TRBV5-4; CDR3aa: CASSLWSRIYYGYTF; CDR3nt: TGTGCCAGCAGCTTGTGGAGCAGAATCTACTATGGCTACACCTTC
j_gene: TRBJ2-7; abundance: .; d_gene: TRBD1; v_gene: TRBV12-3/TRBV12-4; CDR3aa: CASSWDRGGEQYF; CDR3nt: TGTGCCAGCAGTTGGGACAGGGGAGGCGAGCAGTACTTC
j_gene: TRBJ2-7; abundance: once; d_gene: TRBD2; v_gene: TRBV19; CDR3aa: CASSITPGGLSSYEQYF; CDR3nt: TGTGCCAGTAGTATTACCCCGGGGGGACTGAGCTCCTACGAGCAGTACTTC
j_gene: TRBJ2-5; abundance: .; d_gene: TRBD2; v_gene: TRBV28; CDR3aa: CASRKGGRAAETQYF; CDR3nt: TGTGCCAGCAGGAAGGGCGGGAGGGCCGCAGAGACCCAGTACTTC
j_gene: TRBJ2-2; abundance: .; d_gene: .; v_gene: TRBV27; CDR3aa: CASSFRSGELFF; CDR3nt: TGTGCCAGCAGTTTTCGGTCCGGGGAGCTGTTTTTT
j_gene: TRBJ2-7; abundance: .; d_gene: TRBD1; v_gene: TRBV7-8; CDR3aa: CASSPARTGFSYEQYF; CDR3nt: TGTGCCAGCAGCCCAGCTCGGACAGGGTTCTCCTACGAGCAGTACTTC
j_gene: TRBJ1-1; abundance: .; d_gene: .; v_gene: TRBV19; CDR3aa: CASSEYGKNEAFF; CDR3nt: TGTGCCAGTAGCGAATACGGGAAAAATGAAGCTTTCTTT
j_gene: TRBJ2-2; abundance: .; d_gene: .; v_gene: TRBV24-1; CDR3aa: CATSVRGGTGELFF; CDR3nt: TGTGCCACCAGTGTCCGGGGAGGCACCGGGGAGCTGTTTTTT
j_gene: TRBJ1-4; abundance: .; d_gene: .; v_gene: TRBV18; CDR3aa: CASSPQGKKLFF; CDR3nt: TGTGCCAGCTCACCACAGGGGAAAAAACTGTTTTTT
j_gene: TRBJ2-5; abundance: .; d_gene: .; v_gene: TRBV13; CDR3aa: CASSLVAQETQYF; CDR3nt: TGTGCCAGCAGCTTAGTGGCCCAAGAGACCCAGTACTTC
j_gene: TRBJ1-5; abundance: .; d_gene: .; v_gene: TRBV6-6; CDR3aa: CASSYSRQGQNQPQHF; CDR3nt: TGTGCCAGCAGTTACTCACGGCAGGGCCAGAATCAGCCCCAGCATTTT
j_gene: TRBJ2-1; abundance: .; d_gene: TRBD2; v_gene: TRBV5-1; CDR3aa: CASSRGTSGRVGNEQFF; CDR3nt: TGCGCCAGCAGCCGAGGGACTAGCGGGAGGGTGGGTAATGAGCAGTTCTTC
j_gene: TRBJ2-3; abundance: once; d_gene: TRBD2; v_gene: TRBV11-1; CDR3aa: CASSALAGGLDTQYF; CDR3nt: TGTGCCAGCAGCGCCTTAGCGGGGGGCTTAGATACGCAGTATTTT
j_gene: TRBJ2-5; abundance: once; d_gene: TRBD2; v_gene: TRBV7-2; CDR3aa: CASSLSLPGLAAPETQYF; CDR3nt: TGTGCCAGCAGCTTGAGCTTACCGGGACTAGCGGCCCCGGAGACCCAGTACTTC
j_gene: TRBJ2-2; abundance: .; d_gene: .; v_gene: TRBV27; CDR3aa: CASSLRRLNPHYTGELFF; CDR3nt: TGTGCCAGCAGTTTGAGGAGGCTAAATCCTCACTACACCGGGGAGCTGTTTTTT
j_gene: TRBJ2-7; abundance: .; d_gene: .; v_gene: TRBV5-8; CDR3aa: CASSLSGAYEQYF; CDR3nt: TGTGCCAGCAGCTTGTCAGGGGCGTACGAGCAGTACTTC
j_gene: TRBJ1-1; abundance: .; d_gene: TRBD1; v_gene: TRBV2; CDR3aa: CASSDDRGNTEAFF; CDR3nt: TGTGCCAGCAGTGATGACAGGGGGAACACTGAAGCTTTCTTT
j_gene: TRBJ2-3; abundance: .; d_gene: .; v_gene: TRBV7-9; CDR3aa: CASSLTTGAGDTQYF; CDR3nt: TGTGCCAGCAGCTTAACAACAGGAGCAGGGGATACGCAGTATTTT
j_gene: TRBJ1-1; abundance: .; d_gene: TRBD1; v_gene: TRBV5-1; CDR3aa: CASSLGQDVTEAFF; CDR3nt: TGCGCCAGCAGCTTAGGACAGGATGTAACTGAAGCTTTCTTT
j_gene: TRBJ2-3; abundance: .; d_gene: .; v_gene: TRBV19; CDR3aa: CASSIARQTASVTQYF; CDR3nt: TGTGCCAGTAGTATAGCGAGACAGACCGCGTCCGTTACGCAGTATTTT
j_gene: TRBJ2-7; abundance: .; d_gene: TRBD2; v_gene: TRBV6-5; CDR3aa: CASSYTAGGREQYF; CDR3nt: TGTGCCAGCAGTTACACAGCGGGAGGGAGAGAGCAGTACTTC
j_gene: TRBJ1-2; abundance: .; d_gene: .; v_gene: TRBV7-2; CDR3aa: CASSSGRTGNGYTF; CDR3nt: TGTGCCAGCAGCTCTGGCCGTACCGGGAATGGCTACACCTTC
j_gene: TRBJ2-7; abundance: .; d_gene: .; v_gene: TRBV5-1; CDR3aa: CASSLARGIASYEQYF; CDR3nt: TGCGCCAGCAGCTTGGCCCGCGGGATCGCATCCTACGAGCAGTACTTC
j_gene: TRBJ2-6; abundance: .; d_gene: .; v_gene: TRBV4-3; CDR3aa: CASSQDPQGANVLTF; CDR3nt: TGCGCCAGCAGCCAAGATCCCCAGGGGGCCAACGTCCTGACTTTC
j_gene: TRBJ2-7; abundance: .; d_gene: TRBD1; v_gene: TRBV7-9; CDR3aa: CASSRSLGQSAWEQYF; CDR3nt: TGTGCCAGCAGCCGAAGCCTGGGACAGTCTGCCTGGGAGCAGTACTTC
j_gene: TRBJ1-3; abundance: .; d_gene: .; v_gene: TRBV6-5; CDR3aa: CASRADNSGNTIYF; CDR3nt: TGTGCCAGCAGAGCAGACAACTCTGGAAACACCATATATTTT
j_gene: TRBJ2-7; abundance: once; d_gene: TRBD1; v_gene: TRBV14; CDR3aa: CASSQSGTGYEQYF; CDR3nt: TGTGCCAGCAGCCAATCCGGGACAGGCTACGAGCAGTACTTC
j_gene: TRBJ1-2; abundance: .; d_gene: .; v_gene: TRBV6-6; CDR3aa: CASSYDSEGRASGYTF; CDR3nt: TGTGCCAGCAGTTACGATTCCGAAGGCAGGGCGTCTGGCTACACCTTC
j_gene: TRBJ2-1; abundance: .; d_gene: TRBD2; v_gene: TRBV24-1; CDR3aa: CATSDGTIDYNEQFF; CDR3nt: TGTGCCACCAGTGATGGGACTATCGACTACAATGAGCAGTTCTTC
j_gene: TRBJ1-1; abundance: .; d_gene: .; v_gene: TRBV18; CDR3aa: CASSPPGGRIYTEAFF; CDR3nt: TGTGCCAGCTCACCACCTGGGGGGAGGATTTACACTGAAGCTTTCTTT
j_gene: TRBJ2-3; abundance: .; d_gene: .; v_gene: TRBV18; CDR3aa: CASSPLLGVSGPSTDTQYF; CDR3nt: TGTGCCAGCTCACCACTGTTAGGTGTTAGCGGACCCAGCACAGATACGCAGTATTTT
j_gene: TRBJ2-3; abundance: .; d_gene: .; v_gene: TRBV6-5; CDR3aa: CASSYSVRRTNTQYF; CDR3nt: TGTGCCAGCAGTTACTCTGTACGGAGGACGAATACGCAGTATTTT
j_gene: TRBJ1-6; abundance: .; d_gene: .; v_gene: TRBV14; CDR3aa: CASSQDILGSGNSPLHF; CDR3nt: TGTGCCAGCAGCCAAGATATCTTGGGTTCGGGGAATTCACCCCTCCACTTT
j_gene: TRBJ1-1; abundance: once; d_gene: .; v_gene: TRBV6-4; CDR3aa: CASSETANMNTEAFF; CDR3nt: TGTGCCAGCAGTGAAACCGCCAACATGAACACTGAAGCTTTCTTT
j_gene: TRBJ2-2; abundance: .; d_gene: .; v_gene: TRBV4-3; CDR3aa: CASSQMIDTGELFF; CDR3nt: TGCGCCAGCAGCCAAATGATAGACACCGGGGAGCTGTTTTTT
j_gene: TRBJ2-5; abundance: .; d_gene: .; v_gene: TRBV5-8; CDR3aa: CASSLSHRAGETQYF; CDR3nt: TGTGCCAGCAGCTTGTCCCACCGGGCGGGGGAGACCCAGTACTTC
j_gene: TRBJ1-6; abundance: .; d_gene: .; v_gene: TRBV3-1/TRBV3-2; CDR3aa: CASSRTDSNSPLHF; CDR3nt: TGTGCCAGCAGCCGGACAGATTCAAATTCACCCCTCCACTTT
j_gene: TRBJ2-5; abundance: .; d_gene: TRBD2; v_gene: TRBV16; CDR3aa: CASSQYGGGARETQYF; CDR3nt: TGTGCCAGCAGCCAATACGGCGGGGGGGCCCGCGAGACCCAGTACTTC
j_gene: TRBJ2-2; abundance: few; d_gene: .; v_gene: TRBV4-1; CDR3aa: CASSLGAPGELFF; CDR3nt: TGCGCCAGCAGCCTTGGAGCCCCCGGGGAGCTGTTTTTT
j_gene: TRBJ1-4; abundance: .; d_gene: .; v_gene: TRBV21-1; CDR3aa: CASSKAPGGTSNEKLFF; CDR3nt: TGTGCCAGCAGCAAAGCCCCCGGGGGGACAAGTAATGAAAAACTGTTTTTT
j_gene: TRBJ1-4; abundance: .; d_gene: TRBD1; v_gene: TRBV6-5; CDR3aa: CASSSGTGDEKLFF; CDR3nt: TGTGCCAGCAGTTCCGGGACAGGGGATGAAAAACTGTTTTTT
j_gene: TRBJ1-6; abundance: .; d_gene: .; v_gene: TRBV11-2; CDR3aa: CASSYKAGGQGDSLHF; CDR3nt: TGTGCCAGCAGCTACAAGGCCGGGGGGCAAGGTGATTCCCTCCACTTT
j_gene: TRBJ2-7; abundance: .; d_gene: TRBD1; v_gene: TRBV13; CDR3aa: CASSPRTGLDEQYF; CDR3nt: TGTGCCAGCAGCCCTCGGACAGGGCTGGACGAGCAGTACTTC
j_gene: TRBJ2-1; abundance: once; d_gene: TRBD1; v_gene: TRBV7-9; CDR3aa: CASSRDSNEQFF; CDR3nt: TGTGCCAGCAGCCGGGACAGCAATGAGCAGTTCTTC
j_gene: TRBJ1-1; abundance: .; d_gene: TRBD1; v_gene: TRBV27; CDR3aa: CASSKKIDRGNTEAFF; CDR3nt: TGTGCCAGCAGTAAAAAAATCGACAGGGGGAACACTGAAGCTTTCTTT